What follows describes a single T cell receptor (beta chain). The TCR beta CDR3 regions underwent amplification using RNA transcripts as the source. The study used the HTBI primer set for a first-round RT-PCR of the TCR CDR3. TCRdb fed the multiplex PCR reads into MiXCR, producing one record per CDR3 protein. The data hold 600,000 to 650,000 distinct CDR3 sequences, with under 25% observed a single time. The data derive from a study of T cells in Graves' hyperthyroidism and ophthalmopathy. Germline V gene lookup returns CDR1 SGHAT and CDR2 FQNNGV. J gave up 3 bases and V 5 bases, and 18 bases lay outside the gene matches. The CDR3 length is 20 residues.

The sequenced material came from blood. This chain uses TRBV11-2 with TRBJ2-7, with 14 bases identical to TRBD2. This TCR was recovered from a young man with Graves' ophthalmopathy. CDR3 coding DNA: TGTGCCAGCAGCACAGGAGGGACTAGCGGGAGCTGGGGCCAAGGCTACGAGCAGTACTTC. Protein: CASSTGGTSGSWGQGYEQYF.